The clone carrying this T cell receptor (beta chain) was counted once. The sample originates from a study of control samples from healthy donors and cancer patients. CDR1 is MNHEY and CDR2 is SVGAGI in the germline V gene. The germline V and J ends were trimmed by 4 bases and 3 bases, with 16 bases remaining between them. This CDR3 is built from 16 residues. TCRdb's table, derived via immunoSEQ multiplex PCR, lists solely in-frame clones and lacks some. The repertoire holds 120,000 or so clones, with more than 75% as singletons. Sequenced input: PBMCs. The chain couples TRBV6-5 to TRBJ2-1, with D tentatively TRBD1 or TRBD2 (7 bases each). The sequence was obtained from a woman aged 60-75 years with lung cancer. The CDR3 here is CASSLDTRGGYNEQFF. CDR3 nucleotide sequence: TGTGCCAGCAGTTTGGACACCAGGGGGGGCTACAATGAGCAGTTCTTC.